The entry below describes one T cell receptor beta chain. This sample was included in a study of blood T cell repertoires in COVID-19. The table came from immunoSEQ multiplex PCR; TCRdb's copy has only in-frame clones and leaves some out. The sample has about 70,000 clones, roughly 79% seen once. This clonotype was sampled from a woman between 65 and 79 years old with acute or convalescent COVID-19. Sequencing used peripheral blood.

The CDR3 loop reads CASSDGGTYEQYF. The CDR3, as DNA: TGCGCCAGCAGTGACGGAGGGACCTACGAGCAGTACTTC. The chain joins TRBV10-1 to TRBJ2-7, with D possibly TRBD2 on 6 matching bases. V lost 3 bases and J lost 2, with 8 bases in between. CDR3 size: 13 residues. The germline CDR1 and CDR2 sequences are WNHNN and SYGVQD (reference sequence).